This T cell receptor beta chain was identified during a study of CD8 T cells in Susac syndrome. Study overall: Of the sequenced Susac syndrome patients, over 5 had active disease and under 10 were in remission. Blood was drawn from patients with Susac syndrome. At that point, they were therapy-naive, on corticosteroids, or on intravenous immunoglobulin alone.

Reverse transcription of about 0.5 to 1 ug RNA was performed with random hexamers. Amplification of TCR beta CDR3 across 54 Vbeta and 13 Jbeta was performed with immunoSEQ multiplex PCR. TCRdb processed the immunoSEQ multiplex PCR reads anew with MiXCR; each CDR3 protein has one entry. Among tens of thousands of distinct CDR3 sequences listed, approximately 95% were seen once. The source material was CD8+ T cells from PBMCs. This receptor was taken from a human donor with Susac syndrome.

The DNA of the CDR3 is TGTGCCACCAGCGGCGGGCCCCTTGGACAGGGTCCCTACGAGCAGTACTTC. This translates into CATSGGPLGQGPYEQYF. The rearrangement links TRBV24-1 to TRBJ2-7, with TRBD1 matching 8 bases. Germline values: CDR1 KGHDR, CDR2 SFDVKD. This CDR3 comprises 17 residues. Trimming at V came to 7 bases and at J to 2 bases, leaving 15 bases not matched to a gene.